This is a list of T cell receptor beta chains from one sample in a study of identical twins. TCRdb processed the 5' RACE reads anew with MiXCR; each CDR3 protein has one entry. The sample contains about 920,000 distinct CDR3 sequences, roughly an eighth of which appear only once. These data were also filed under a second study, of yellow fever vaccine responses in identical twins.

The sequenced material came from PBMCs. The receptors were sampled from a woman younger than 35 in good health. CDR3s include the opening cysteine and the closing phenylalanine or tryptophan. Fields, in order: V gene, D gene, clone size, J gene, CDR3 protein, CDR3 DNA. D genes are given only for firm matches. Not all rows give a size; the values are once, few, many and, for expanded clones, a class.

V gene: TRBV9; D gene: NA; clone size: NA; J gene: TRBJ2-3; CDR3 protein: CASSSPLGRGTDTQYF; CDR3 DNA: TGTGCCAGCAGCTCCCCTTTGGGGCGAGGAACAGATACGCAGTATTTT
V gene: TRBV10-3; D gene: NA; clone size: NA; J gene: TRBJ2-6; CDR3 protein: CAISETFPGSLSGANVLTF; CDR3 DNA: TGTGCCATCAGTGAGACATTCCCGGGATCTCTCTCTGGGGCCAACGTCCTGACTTTC
V gene: TRBV28; D gene: TRBD1; clone size: NA; J gene: TRBJ1-6; CDR3 protein: CASSLTGTGSSPLHF; CDR3 DNA: TGTGCCAGCAGCTTAACCGGGACAGGTAGTTCACCCCTCCACTTT
V gene: TRBV12-3/TRBV12-4; D gene: NA; clone size: few; J gene: TRBJ1-1; CDR3 protein: CASSSTDKAFF; CDR3 DNA: TGTGCCAGCAGTTCTACGGACAAAGCTTTCTTT
V gene: TRBV10-3; D gene: TRBD2; clone size: few; J gene: TRBJ2-5; CDR3 protein: CAISESTSEYQETQYF; CDR3 DNA: TGTGCCATCAGTGAGTCAACTAGCGAGTACCAAGAGACCCAGTACTTC
V gene: TRBV12-3/TRBV12-4; D gene: TRBD1; clone size: many; J gene: TRBJ2-1; CDR3 protein: CASSLGGQGPVEQFF; CDR3 DNA: TGTGCCAGCAGTTTAGGTGGACAGGGGCCGGTTGAGCAGTTCTTC
V gene: TRBV25-1; D gene: TRBD2; clone size: few; J gene: TRBJ2-7; CDR3 protein: CASSEYGRASGSPHEQYF; CDR3 DNA: TGTGCCAGCAGTGAATACGGACGGGCTAGCGGGAGTCCCCACGAGCAGTACTTC
V gene: TRBV10-3; D gene: TRBD1; clone size: many; J gene: TRBJ1-3; CDR3 protein: CAISESTGHSGNTIYF; CDR3 DNA: TGTGCCATCAGTGAGTCGACAGGGCACTCTGGAAACACCATATATTTT
V gene: TRBV20-1; D gene: TRBD1; clone size: many; J gene: TRBJ1-1; CDR3 protein: CSAWTGNTEAFF; CDR3 DNA: TGCAGTGCGTGGACAGGGAACACTGAAGCTTTCTTT
V gene: TRBV20-1; D gene: NA; clone size: few; J gene: TRBJ2-1; CDR3 protein: CSARNPYNEQFF; CDR3 DNA: TGCAGTGCTCGCAACCCCTACAATGAGCAGTTCTTC
V gene: TRBV29-1; D gene: TRBD1; clone size: few; J gene: TRBJ1-1; CDR3 protein: CSVADRGLMNTEAFF; CDR3 DNA: TGCAGCGTTGCCGACAGGGGGCTTATGAACACTGAAGCTTTCTTT
V gene: TRBV15; D gene: NA; clone size: NA; J gene: TRBJ2-1; CDR3 protein: CATSRRAEKQFF; CDR3 DNA: TGTGCCACCAGCAGAAGGGCAGAAAAGCAGTTCTTC
V gene: TRBV6-4; D gene: NA; clone size: few; J gene: TRBJ2-1; CDR3 protein: CASSDGLEGEKFF; CDR3 DNA: TGTGCCAGCAGTGACGGACTAGAGGGGGAGAAGTTCTTC
V gene: TRBV19; D gene: TRBD1; clone size: NA; J gene: TRBJ2-5; CDR3 protein: CASSERDSYPQETQYF; CDR3 DNA: TGTGCCAGTAGTGAAAGGGACAGCTACCCACAAGAGACCCAGTACTTC
V gene: TRBV7-3; D gene: TRBD1; clone size: few; J gene: TRBJ2-7; CDR3 protein: CASSFTDRDAQYF; CDR3 DNA: TGTGCCAGCAGCTTTACCGACAGGGACGCGCAGTACTTC
V gene: TRBV7-3; D gene: TRBD2; clone size: NA; J gene: TRBJ2-1; CDR3 protein: CASSLGSGSFINEQFF; CDR3 DNA: TGTGCCAGCAGCTTAGGTAGCGGGAGTTTTATAAATGAGCAGTTCTTC
V gene: TRBV6-5; D gene: TRBD2; clone size: NA; J gene: TRBJ2-1; CDR3 protein: CASSYAGGASYNEQFF; CDR3 DNA: TGTGCCAGCAGTTACGCGGGAGGGGCATCCTACAATGAGCAGTTCTTC
V gene: TRBV24-1; D gene: TRBD1; clone size: few; J gene: TRBJ1-5; CDR3 protein: CATSDLAGGGQPQHF; CDR3 DNA: TGTGCCACCAGTGATTTGGCAGGGGGCGGTCAGCCCCAGCATTTT
V gene: TRBV12-3/TRBV12-4; D gene: NA; clone size: many; J gene: TRBJ2-1; CDR3 protein: CASTRSNEQFF; CDR3 DNA: TGTGCCAGCACCCGGAGCAATGAGCAGTTCTTC
V gene: TRBV29-1; D gene: NA; clone size: NA; J gene: TRBJ2-2; CDR3 protein: CSVDRANGELFF; CDR3 DNA: TGCAGCGTTGACAGGGCTAACGGGGAGCTGTTTTTT
V gene: TRBV20-1; D gene: NA; clone size: NA; J gene: TRBJ2-1; CDR3 protein: CSARDFSGGGYNEQFF; CDR3 DNA: TGCAGTGCTAGAGATTTCAGCGGTGGGGGCTACAATGAGCAGTTCTTC
V gene: TRBV4-1; D gene: TRBD1; clone size: NA; J gene: TRBJ2-1; CDR3 protein: CASSHDSTGLPYNEQFF; CDR3 DNA: TGCGCCAGCAGCCACGATTCGACAGGGCTACCCTACAATGAGCAGTTCTTC
V gene: TRBV20-1; D gene: NA; clone size: NA; J gene: TRBJ2-7; CDR3 protein: CSAIGLGFYEQYF; CDR3 DNA: TGCAGTGCTATAGGCTTGGGGTTCTACGAGCAGTACTTC
V gene: TRBV27; D gene: NA; clone size: many; J gene: TRBJ2-5; CDR3 protein: CASSLTGWETQYF; CDR3 DNA: TGTGCCAGCAGTTTGACAGGATGGGAGACCCAGTACTTC
V gene: TRBV5-1; D gene: NA; clone size: few; J gene: TRBJ2-5; CDR3 protein: CASSPGRARETQYF; CDR3 DNA: TGCGCCAGCAGCCCGGGAAGGGCGCGCGAGACCCAGTACTTC
V gene: TRBV10-3; D gene: NA; clone size: NA; J gene: TRBJ1-1; CDR3 protein: CAISETSGAGVFF; CDR3 DNA: TGTGCCATCAGTGAGACGTCAGGGGCCGGGGTTTTCTTT
V gene: TRBV11-2; D gene: NA; clone size: NA; J gene: TRBJ2-5; CDR3 protein: CASSLERVETQYF; CDR3 DNA: TGTGCCAGCAGCTTAGAGAGGGTTGAGACCCAGTACTTC
V gene: TRBV29-1; D gene: NA; clone size: few; J gene: TRBJ2-3; CDR3 protein: CSVPWQGRADTQYF; CDR3 DNA: TGCAGCGTTCCCTGGCAGGGTCGGGCAGATACGCAGTATTTT
V gene: TRBV5-1; D gene: TRBD1; clone size: NA; J gene: TRBJ1-6; CDR3 protein: CASSSDPTGGSSPLHF; CDR3 DNA: TGCGCCAGCAGCTCAGATCCGACAGGGGGCAGTTCACCCCTCCACTTT
V gene: TRBV12-3/TRBV12-4; D gene: TRBD1; clone size: many; J gene: TRBJ1-3; CDR3 protein: CASSKRTGGGNTIYF; CDR3 DNA: TGTGCCAGCAGTAAGAGGACAGGAGGTGGAAACACCATATATTTT
V gene: TRBV3-1; D gene: NA; clone size: few; J gene: TRBJ2-1; CDR3 protein: CASSQPWTFEQFF; CDR3 DNA: TGTGCCAGCAGCCAGCCTTGGACATTTGAGCAGTTCTTC
V gene: TRBV5-8; D gene: NA; clone size: few; J gene: TRBJ2-7; CDR3 protein: CASSYGMGRPVYEQYF; CDR3 DNA: TGTGCCAGCAGCTATGGTATGGGCAGGCCAGTCTACGAGCAGTACTTC
V gene: TRBV9; D gene: TRBD2; clone size: NA; J gene: TRBJ2-5; CDR3 protein: CASSTSGNSKETQYF; CDR3 DNA: TGTGCCAGCAGCACTAGCGGGAACTCCAAAGAGACCCAGTACTTC
V gene: TRBV28; D gene: TRBD1; clone size: NA; J gene: TRBJ1-1; CDR3 protein: CASSLYRGEGAFF; CDR3 DNA: TGTGCCAGCAGTTTATACAGGGGAGAGGGAGCTTTCTTT
V gene: TRBV28; D gene: NA; clone size: few; J gene: TRBJ1-2; CDR3 protein: CASSWGPRSF; CDR3 DNA: TGTGCCAGCAGTTGGGGCCCTCGGAGCTTC
V gene: TRBV7-9; D gene: TRBD2; clone size: few; J gene: TRBJ2-7; CDR3 protein: CASSSTSGKGYEQYF; CDR3 DNA: TGTGCCAGCAGCTCGACTAGCGGTAAGGGGTACGAGCAGTACTTC
V gene: TRBV20-1; D gene: NA; clone size: NA; J gene: TRBJ1-1; CDR3 protein: CSATAVGGSEAFF; CDR3 DNA: TGCAGTGCTACTGCCGTGGGAGGTTCTGAAGCTTTCTTT
V gene: TRBV20-1; D gene: NA; clone size: NA; J gene: TRBJ2-3; CDR3 protein: CSAHPGAPDTQYF; CDR3 DNA: TGCAGTGCTCACCCGGGGGCCCCAGATACGCAGTATTTT